The T cell receptor (beta chain) under discussion was sequenced for a study of T cell responses to AZD1222 COVID-19 vaccine. Study results and limitations: Across the whole spike, CD4 TCRs peaked at regions 160-218 and 743-854.

This CDR3 has 12 amino acids. Germline V gene lookup returns CDR1 MNHEY and CDR2 SVGAGI. The V gene lost 7 bases and the J gene lost 6 bases, with 13 bases spanning the gap. Clones were sequenced by immunoSEQ multiplex PCR, and TCRdb holds only the in-frame ones, with some missing. The data contain tens of thousands of clones, roughly 90% of them singletons. This clone showed up just once. No antigen is known for it. This TCR was recovered from an adult in good health. The specimen was peripheral blood, collected on day 0 of MenACWY control vaccination. The genes are TRBV6-5 and TRBJ2-7; D gene unclear. CDR3 DNA: TGTGCCAGCATAGAGGACCCCCTCGAGCAGTACTTC. It codes for CASIEDPLEQYF.